The 25 T cell receptor beta chains below come from one sample, sequenced in a study of CD8 T cells in ankylosing spondylitis. TCRdb reprocessed the 5' RACE reads via MiXCR and lists one record per CDR3 protein. There are about 360,000 distinct CDR3 sequences in the sample; roughly 15% occur only once, and less than 1.1% lies in the top ten. Sequenced: blood, either unsorted or a sorted T cell fraction (not recorded which). All receptors come from a male donor with ankylosing spondylitis or in good health (not recorded which).

The J gene is TRBJ2-2, the V gene TRBV5-1; 8 nucleotides line up with TRBD1. V trimming: 6 bases; J trimming: 6 bases; junction bases outside the gene matches: 4. Looked up from germline, CDR1 is SGHRS and CDR2 is YFSETQ. The length of the CDR3 is 13 residues. CDR3 protein: CASTQDRAGELFF. The CDR3 region has the DNA TGCGCCAGCACCCAGGACAGGGCCGGGGAGCTGTTTTTT.

This clonotype was observed many times. One junction end does not reproduce the germline sequence, and a read error may be involved. The chain employs TRBV27 and TRBJ1-2, with a tentative D call TRBD1 (6 bases). Germline V lookup: CDR1 MNHEY, CDR2 SMNVEV (reference sequence). CDR3 length: 8 amino acids. CDR3 in DNA: TGTGCCAGCAGTCACAGGGCCTTC. This codes for CASSHRAF.

The chain couples TRBV12-3 or TRBV12-4 to TRBJ1-6; D is undetermined. There are 15 residues in the CDR3. Trimming stripped 6 bases from V and 9 bases from J, with 18 bases between. The CDR3 is CASSPVAPSGSPLHF. In DNA, the CDR3 is TGTGCCAGCAGCCCTGTCGCGCCCTCGGGTTCACCCCTCCACTTT.

The chain employs TRBV7-1 and TRBJ2-5, with 11 bases fitting TRBD2. TRBV7-1 is recorded as an ORF, its role being uncertain. The CDR3 is 20 residues long. V shed 2 bases and J 5 bases; nucleotides not matched to a gene: 19. The CDR3 DNA reads as TGTGCCAGCAGCTCACCCCTGATCGGGACTAGCGGACTACCTGGTGAGACCCAGTACTTC. Protein: CASSSPLIGTSGLPGETQYF.

The rearrangement joins TRBV5-5 to TRBJ1-1; the D is unclear. The CDR3 extends over 15 amino acids. Deletions cut 5 bases from V and 2 bases from J, with 16 bases between. The germline V gene encodes CDR1 SGHKS and CDR2 YYEKEE (reference sequence). The CDR3 here is CASSSGRHVNTEAFF. The CDR3 coding sequence is TGTGCCAGCAGTTCGGGAAGACACGTAAACACTGAAGCTTTCTTT.

This clonotype was seen a handful of times. This sequence joins TRBV6-5 and TRBJ2-1; D gene unclear. This CDR3 is built from 15 residues. V lost 5 bases and J lost 7, with 18 bases in between. Germline V gene lookup returns CDR1 MNHEY and CDR2 SVGAGI. The CDR3 nucleotides are TGTGCCAGCAGTCACCGGGCAGTTCAAGCTAATGAGCAGTTCTTC. It codes for CASSHRAVQANEQFF.

This chain joins TRBV3-1 and TRBJ1-4, with 8 bases lining up with TRBD1. The CDR3 sequence is 16 residues long. CDR1 and CDR2 from the germline V gene are LGHDT and YNNKEL (reference sequence). Losses at the gene ends were 3 bases for V and 8 bases for J; bases not matched to a gene: 11. The CDR3: CASSHRGQGAGEKLFF. In DNA form, the CDR3 reads TGTGCCAGCAGCCATCGTGGACAGGGAGCGGGAGAAAAACTGTTTTTT.

The chain joins TRBV20-1 to TRBJ2-1; D is ambiguous. Between the trimmed V and J ends, which lost 5 bases and 8 bases, there was a span of 13 bases. The CDR3 consists of 12 residues. Per germline, CDR1 DFQATT and CDR2 SNEGSKA (reference sequence). CDR3 DNA sequence: TGCAGTGCTCGACATATTCGAGATGAGCAGTTCTTC. This gives the protein CSARHIRDEQFF.

V is TRBV19 and J is TRBJ2-7, with TRBD1 matching 10 bases. This CDR3 is 12 amino acids long. Germline V CDR1 and CDR2: LNHDA, SQIVND (reference sequence). With V trimmed by 10 bases and J by 12 bases, 12 bases remained unmatched. CDR3 sequence: CATAGTGARLYF. For the CDR3, the DNA is TGTGCCACCGCCGGGACAGGGGCTCGCCTGTACTTC. Full variable domain (outside the CDR3, taken from reference TRBV19 and TRBJ2-7): DGGITQSPKYLFRKEGQNVTLSCEQNLNHDAMYWYRQDPGQGLRLIYYSQIVNDFQKGDIAEGYSVSREKKESFPLTVTSAQKNPTAFYLCATAGTGARLYFGPGTRLTVT.

The rearrangement joins TRBV9 to TRBJ2-7, with D possibly TRBD2 on 5 matching bases. CDR1 SGDLS and CDR2 YYNGEE come from the germline V gene. Trimming cost V 0 bases and J 5 bases, with 15 bases left between them. The CDR3 loop spans 15 amino acids. The CDR3 here is CASSVEARARNEQYF. The CDR3, as DNA: TGTGCCAGCAGCGTAGAGGCGAGGGCGAGGAACGAGCAGTACTTC.

This clonotype turned up a few times. This sequence joins TRBV12-3 or TRBV12-4 and TRBJ2-7; TRBD2 matches at 8 bases. V shed 3 bases and J 3 bases; nucleotides not matched to a gene: 13. This CDR3 spans 17 amino acids. CDR3 in amino acids: CASSFAAGALSSYEQYF. For the CDR3, the DNA is TGTGCCAGCAGTTTCGCAGCGGGGGCCCTATCAAGCTACGAGCAGTACTTC.

This clonotype was picked up a small number of times. The rearrangement uses TRBV30 and TRBJ2-1; 7 bases match TRBD2. CDR1 and CDR2 from the germline V gene are GTSNPN and SVGIG (reference sequence). V dropped 2 bases and J dropped 4; count of bases not matched to a gene: 5. CDR3 length equals 14 residues. This chain's CDR3 is CAWSNGRYYNEQFF. Here the CDR3 DNA reads TGTGCCTGGAGTAACGGGAGGTATTACAATGAGCAGTTCTTC.

The chain couples TRBV20-1 to TRBJ2-2; TRBD2 aligns across 9 bases. This CDR3 has 14 residues. Per the germline V gene, CDR1 is DFQATT and CDR2 is SNEGSKA (reference sequence). V was clipped by 2 bases and J by 6 bases; unmatched bases: 4. In nucleotides, the CDR3 is TGCAGTGCTAGACTTAGCGGGAGCCCCGGGGAGCTGTTTTTT. This encodes CSARLSGSPGELFF.

The chain recombines TRBV5-5 with TRBJ2-5; D possibly corresponds to TRBD2 (6 bases). The germline V and J ends were trimmed by 2 bases and 3 bases, with 11 bases remaining between them. In germline, CDR1 is SGHKS, CDR2 YYEKEE (reference sequence). CDR3 length: 14 residues. The CDR3 reads CASSFWEVKETQYF. CDR3 DNA sequence: TGTGCCAGCAGCTTTTGGGAGGTTAAAGAGACCCAGTACTTC.

The gene calls are TRBV12-3 or TRBV12-4 and TRBJ2-1; the D call may be TRBD1 or TRBD2 (5 bases each). Trimming cost V 0 bases and J 15 bases, with 18 bases left between them. CDR3 length: 14 residues. The CDR3 DNA follows: TGTGCCAGCAGTTTAGCCTCGCAGGGAGAGTCGCGGTTCTTC. It codes for CASSLASQGESRFF.

The table lists this clonotype with many counts. This chain joins TRBV12-3 or TRBV12-4 and TRBJ2-1, with a weak D call TRBD2 (6 bases). With 3 bases removed from V and 7 bases from J, the gap between germline ends came to 13 bases. The CDR3 consists of 14 residues. The CDR3 spells CASSFPTGANEQFF. CDR3 nucleotide sequence: TGTGCCAGCAGTTTCCCCACGGGAGCAAATGAGCAGTTCTTC.

The genes are TRBV2 and TRBJ2-5; 9 positions match TRBD2. J was trimmed by 4 bases and V by 5 bases; bases with no gene match: 11. CDR1 SNHLY and CDR2 FYNNEI come from the germline V gene. This CDR3 has 16 amino acids. The CDR3 here is CASSTNTGTSRETQYF. The CDR3 DNA sequence: TGTGCCAGCAGTACCAACACCGGGACTAGCAGAGAGACCCAGTACTTC.

The chain is built from TRBV20-1 and TRBJ2-7; either TRBD1 or TRBD2 may supply D (6 bases each). Germline values: CDR1 DFQATT, CDR2 SNEGSKA (reference sequence). CDR3 length: 14 amino acids. The V end was cut by 6 bases, the J end by 6 bases, with 21 bases between. The CDR3 bases are TGCAGTGCGGGGGGTGGCCAGGGGAGAGGCGAGCAGTACTTC. Translating gives CSAGGGQGRGEQYF.

The genes are TRBV4-1 and TRBJ1-4; TRBD1 aligns across 7 bases. The CDR3 consists of 17 residues. Per the germline V gene, CDR1 is MGHRA and CDR2 is YSYEKL. V gave up 0 bases and J gave up 3 bases; unmatched junction bases: 7. CDR3 sequence: CASSQETGRGSNEKLFF. The CDR3 DNA reads TGCGCCAGCAGCCAAGAGACAGGGAGGGGGTCTAATGAAAAACTGTTTTTT.

This clonotype was seen a handful of times. The V call is TRBV19, the J call TRBJ1-3; 9 nucleotides align to TRBD1. The germline gives CDR1 LNHDA, CDR2 SQIVND (reference sequence). J was trimmed by 0 bases and V by 9 bases; bases with no gene match: 6. The CDR3 has 15 amino acids. DNA for the CDR3: TGTGCCAGCACCCGGGACAGGGCCTCTGGAAACACCATATATTTT. Protein sequence: CASTRDRASGNTIYF.

This clonotype was seen more than once but under ten times. The chain employs TRBV10-2 and TRBJ2-5; D is ambiguous. The germline V and J ends were trimmed by 8 bases and 5 bases, with 9 bases remaining between them. The CDR3 runs to 11 residues. Germline lookup yields CDR1 WSHSY and CDR2 SAAADI. The CDR3 region has the DNA TGCGCCAGCCTGGGTTCGGAGACCCAGTACTTC. It is translated as CASLGSETQYF.

The rearrangement links TRBV20-1 to TRBJ2-5; D not resolved. Trimming cost V 0 bases and J 0 bases, with 11 bases left between them. The CDR3 length is 15 residues. Germline CDR1 is DFQATT and CDR2 is SNEGSKA (reference sequence). Written as DNA, the CDR3 is TGCAGTGCTAGAGATAGGGCAGGCTACCAAGAGACCCAGTACTTC. Translation gives CSARDRAGYQETQYF.

The chain carries TRBV7-2 and TRBJ2-7; D gene ambiguous. The CDR3 spans 12 residues. With 1 base removed from V and 6 bases from J, the gap between germline ends came to 7 bases. Germline V CDR1 and CDR2: SGHTA, FQGNSA. The CDR3 DNA reads TGTGCCAGCAGCTTAGGGTTCGCCGAGCAGTACTTC. It translates to CASSLGFAEQYF.

The chain is built from TRBV5-1 and TRBJ1-2; 10 nucleotides match TRBD1. The CDR3 runs to 16 residues. Germline V CDR1 and CDR2: SGHRS, YFSETQ. Losses at the gene ends were 4 bases for V and 2 bases for J; bases not matched to a gene: 8. CDR3 sequence (DNA): TGCGCCAGCAGCCCCCCCCTGGGACAGGGGAACTATGGCTACACCTTC. Protein product: CASSPPLGQGNYGYTF.

The chain links TRBV10-3 to TRBJ2-7; D perhaps matches TRBD1 (5 bases). Germline V CDR1 and CDR2: ENHRY, SYGVKD. The CDR3 is 13 residues long. Trimming left V 6 bases short and J 3 bases short, with 12 bases between. CDR3 amino acids: CAISRDSHYEQYF. As DNA, the CDR3 is TGTGCCATCAGCCGAGACAGCCACTACGAGCAGTACTTC.